The present TCR beta chain was sequenced within a study of molecular identifiers for immune sequencing clone quantification. Findings and caveats of the study: Over 97% of effector molecules, but under 1% in naive cells, were held by clones with more than 20 RNA copies.

This clonotype has at least ten counts. Its cognate antigen is unknown. MiXCR, run by TCRdb on the PCR reads, gives a single entry per CDR3 protein. Of tens of thousands of distinct CDR3 sequences listed, 15% to 20% were seen once; the top ten hold roughly 0.93%. Sorted naive CD8 T cells were those defined as CD8+CD4-CCR7+CD45RA+. Trimming removed 3 bases at V and 4 bases at J, with 15 bases between. This CDR3 has 15 amino acids. Looked up from germline, CDR1 is MGHRA and CDR2 is YSYEKL. This chain uses TRBV4-1 with TRBJ1-2; tentatively, D is TRBD1 (6 bases). The sequence was obtained from a human donor in good health. Some libraries in this study had Jurkat cell RNA spiked in. The sequencing input was naive CD8+ T cells from blood, with Jurkat cell RNA spiked in. This sample's subset: FACS-sorted CD8+CD4-CCR7+CD45RA+ naive T cells. Written as DNA, the CDR3 is TGCGCCAGCAGCCAGAGACAGGAAAACGCCTATGGCTACACCTTC. Protein: CASSQRQENAYGYTF.